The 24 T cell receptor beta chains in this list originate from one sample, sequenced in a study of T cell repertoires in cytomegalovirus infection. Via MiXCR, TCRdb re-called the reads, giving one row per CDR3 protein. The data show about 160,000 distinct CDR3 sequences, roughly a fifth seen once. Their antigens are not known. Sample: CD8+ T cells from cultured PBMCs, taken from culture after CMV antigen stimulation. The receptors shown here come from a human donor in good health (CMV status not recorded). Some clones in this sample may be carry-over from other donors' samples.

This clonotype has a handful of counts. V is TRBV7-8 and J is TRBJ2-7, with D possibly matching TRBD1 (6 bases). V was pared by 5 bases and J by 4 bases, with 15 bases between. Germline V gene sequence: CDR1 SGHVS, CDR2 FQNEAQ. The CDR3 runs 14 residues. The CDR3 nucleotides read TGTGCCAGCAGCCAAGAGGGGGAGAGATACGAGCAGTACTTC. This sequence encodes CASSQEGERYEQYF.

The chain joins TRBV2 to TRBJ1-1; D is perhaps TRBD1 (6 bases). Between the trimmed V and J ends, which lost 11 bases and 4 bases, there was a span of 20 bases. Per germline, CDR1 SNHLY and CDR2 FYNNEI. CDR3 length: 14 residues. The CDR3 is CASPNYRDGTEAFF. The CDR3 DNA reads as TGTGCCTCACCCAATTACAGGGATGGCACTGAAGCTTTCTTT.

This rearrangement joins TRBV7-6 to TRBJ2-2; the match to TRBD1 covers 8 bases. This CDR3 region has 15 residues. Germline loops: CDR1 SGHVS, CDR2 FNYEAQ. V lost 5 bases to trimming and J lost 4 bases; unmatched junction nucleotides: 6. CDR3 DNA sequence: TGTGCCAGCAGCCCTACAGGGGGAGGCACCGGGGAGCTGTTTTTT. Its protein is CASSPTGGGTGELFF. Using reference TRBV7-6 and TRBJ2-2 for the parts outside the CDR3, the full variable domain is GAGVSQSPRYKVTKRGQDVALRCDPISGHVSLYWYRQALGQGPEFLTYFNYEAQQDKSGLPNDRFSAERPEGSISTLTIQRTEQRDSAMYRCASSPTGGGTGELFFGEGSRLTVL.

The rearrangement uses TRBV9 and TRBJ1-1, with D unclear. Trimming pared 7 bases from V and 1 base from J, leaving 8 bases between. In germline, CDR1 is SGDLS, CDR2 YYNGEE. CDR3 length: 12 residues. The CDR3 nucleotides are TGTGCCAGCGGTCCGGCGAACACTGAAGCTTTCTTT. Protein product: CASGPANTEAFF.

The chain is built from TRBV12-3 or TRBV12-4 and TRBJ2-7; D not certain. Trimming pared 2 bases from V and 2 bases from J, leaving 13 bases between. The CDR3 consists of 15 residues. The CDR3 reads CASSLWPKPPYEQYF. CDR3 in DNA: TGTGCCAGCAGTTTATGGCCTAAACCTCCCTACGAGCAGTACTTC.

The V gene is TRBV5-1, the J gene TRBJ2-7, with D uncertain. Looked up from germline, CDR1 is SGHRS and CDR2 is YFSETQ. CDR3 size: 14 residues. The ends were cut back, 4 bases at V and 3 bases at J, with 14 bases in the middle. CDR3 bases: TGCGCCAGCAGCCCTCAATCGGACGGCTACGAGCAGTACTTC. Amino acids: CASSPQSDGYEQYF.

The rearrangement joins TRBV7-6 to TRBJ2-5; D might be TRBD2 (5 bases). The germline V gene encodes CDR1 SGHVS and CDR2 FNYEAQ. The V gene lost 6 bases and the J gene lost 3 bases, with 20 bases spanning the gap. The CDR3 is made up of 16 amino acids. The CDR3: CASRAAGNLREETQYF. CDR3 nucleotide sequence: TGTGCCAGCAGGGCGGCCGGGAATTTAAGGGAAGAGACCCAGTACTTC.

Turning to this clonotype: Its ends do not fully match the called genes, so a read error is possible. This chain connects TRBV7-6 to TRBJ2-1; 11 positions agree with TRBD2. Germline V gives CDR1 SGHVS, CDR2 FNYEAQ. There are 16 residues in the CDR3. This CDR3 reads CANSLKGLAAYNEQFF. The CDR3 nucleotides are TGTGCCAACAGCTTAAAGGGACTAGCGGCCTACAATGAGCAGTTCTTC.

CDR3 region: CASSLPGRSYTF. Here the CDR3 DNA reads TGTGCCAGCAGTCTCCCGGGACGATCCTACACCTTC. The chain employs TRBV12-3 or TRBV12-4 and TRBJ1-2, with D possibly matching TRBD1 (5 bases). V lost 5 bases, J lost 10 bases, and 14 bases lay in between. The CDR3 spans 12 residues.

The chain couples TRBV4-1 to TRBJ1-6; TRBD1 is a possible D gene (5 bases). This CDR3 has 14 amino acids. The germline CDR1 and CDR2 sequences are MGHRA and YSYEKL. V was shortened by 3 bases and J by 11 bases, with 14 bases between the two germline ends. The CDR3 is CASSQGQMSTPLHF. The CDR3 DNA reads TGCGCCAGCAGCCAGGGGCAAATGAGCACACCCCTCCACTTT.

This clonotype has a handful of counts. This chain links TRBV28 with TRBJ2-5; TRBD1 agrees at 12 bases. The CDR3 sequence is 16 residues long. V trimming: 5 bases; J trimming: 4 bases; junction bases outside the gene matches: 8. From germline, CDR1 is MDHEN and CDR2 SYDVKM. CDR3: CASSPRDRGRRETQYF. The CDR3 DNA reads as TGTGCCAGCAGTCCCCGGGACAGGGGGCGCCGAGAGACCCAGTACTTC.

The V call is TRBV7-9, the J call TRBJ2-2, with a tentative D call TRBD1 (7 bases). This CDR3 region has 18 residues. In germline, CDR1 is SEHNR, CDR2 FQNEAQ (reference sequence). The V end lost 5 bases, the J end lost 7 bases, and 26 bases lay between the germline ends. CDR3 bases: TGTGCCAGCAGCGAAAGCGGGTGGACAGGAGAAGAGCACGGGGAGCTGTTTTTT. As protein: CASSESGWTGEEHGELFF.

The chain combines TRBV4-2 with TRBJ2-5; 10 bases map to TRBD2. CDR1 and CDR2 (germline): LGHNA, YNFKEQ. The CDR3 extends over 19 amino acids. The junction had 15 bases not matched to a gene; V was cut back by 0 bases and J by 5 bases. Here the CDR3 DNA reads TGTGCCAGCAGCCAAGATGGGGCTAGCGGGGGACTTATCGGGGAGACCCAGTACTTC. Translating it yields CASSQDGASGGLIGETQYF.

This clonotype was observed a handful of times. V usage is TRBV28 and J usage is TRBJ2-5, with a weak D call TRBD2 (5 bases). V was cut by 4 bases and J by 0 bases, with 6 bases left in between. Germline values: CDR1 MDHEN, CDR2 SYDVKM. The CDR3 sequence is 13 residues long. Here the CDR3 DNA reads TGTGCCAGCAGTTCGGGGTACCAAGAGACCCAGTACTTC. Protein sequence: CASSSGYQETQYF. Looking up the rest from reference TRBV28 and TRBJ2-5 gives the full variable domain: DVKVTQSSRYLVKRTGEKVFLECVQDMDHENMFWYRQDPGLGLRLIYFSYDVKMKEKGDIPEGYSVSREKKERFSLILESASTNQTSMYLCASSSGYQETQYFGPGTRLLVL.

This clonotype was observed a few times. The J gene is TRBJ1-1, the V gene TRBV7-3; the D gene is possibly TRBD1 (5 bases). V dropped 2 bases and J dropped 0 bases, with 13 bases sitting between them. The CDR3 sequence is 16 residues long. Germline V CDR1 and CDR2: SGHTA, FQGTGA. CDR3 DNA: TGTGCCAGCAGCTTATTGTCCCAGGGATTGAACACTGAAGCTTTCTTT. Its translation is CASSLLSQGLNTEAFF.

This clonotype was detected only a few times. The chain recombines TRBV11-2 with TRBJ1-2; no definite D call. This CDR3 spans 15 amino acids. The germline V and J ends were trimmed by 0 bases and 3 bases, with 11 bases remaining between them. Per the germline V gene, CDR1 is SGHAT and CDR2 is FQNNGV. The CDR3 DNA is TGTGCCAGCAGCTTAGACCCGGGCAAAGACTATGGCTACACCTTC. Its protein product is CASSLDPGKDYGYTF. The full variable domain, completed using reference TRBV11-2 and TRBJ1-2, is EAGVAQSPRYKIIEKRQSVAFWCNPISGHATLYWYQQILGQGPKLLIQFQNNGVVDDSQLPKDRFSAERLKGVDSTLKIQPAKLEDSAVYLCASSLDPGKDYGYTFGSGTRLTVV.

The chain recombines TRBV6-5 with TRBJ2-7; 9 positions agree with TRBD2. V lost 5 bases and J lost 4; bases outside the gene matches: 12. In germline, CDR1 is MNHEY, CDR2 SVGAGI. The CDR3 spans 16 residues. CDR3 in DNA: TGTGCCAGCAGTCCCCAAGGACTAGCGCTACCATACGAGCAGTACTTC. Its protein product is CASSPQGLALPYEQYF.

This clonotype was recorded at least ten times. CDR3 sequence (DNA): TGCGCCAGCAGCCAGGACGGGCTCCGGGACAGTGACAATGAGCAGTTCTTC. Residues: CASSQDGLRDSDNEQFF. The chain has TRBV4-1 and TRBJ2-1, with 7 bases matching TRBD1. Losses at the gene ends were 3 bases for V and 5 bases for J; bases not matched to a gene: 13. This CDR3 is 17 amino acids long. Germline V gives CDR1 MGHRA, CDR2 YSYEKL.

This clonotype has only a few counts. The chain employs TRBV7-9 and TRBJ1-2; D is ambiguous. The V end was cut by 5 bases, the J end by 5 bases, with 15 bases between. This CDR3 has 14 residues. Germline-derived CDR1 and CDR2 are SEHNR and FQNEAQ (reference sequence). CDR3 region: CASSPVVHRYGYTF. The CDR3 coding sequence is TGTGCCAGCAGCCCCGTAGTACACCGGTATGGCTACACCTTC.

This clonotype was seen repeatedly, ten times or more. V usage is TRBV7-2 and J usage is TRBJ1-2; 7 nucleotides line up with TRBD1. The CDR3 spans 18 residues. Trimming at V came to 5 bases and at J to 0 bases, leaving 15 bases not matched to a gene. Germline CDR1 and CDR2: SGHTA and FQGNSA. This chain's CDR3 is CASSSPGTAELANYGYTF. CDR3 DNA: TGTGCCAGCAGCAGCCCCGGGACAGCGGAGTTAGCTAACTATGGCTACACCTTC.

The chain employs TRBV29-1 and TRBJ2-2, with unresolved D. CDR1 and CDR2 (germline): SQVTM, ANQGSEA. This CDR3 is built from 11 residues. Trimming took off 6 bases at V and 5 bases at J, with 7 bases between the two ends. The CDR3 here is CSVIRTGELFF. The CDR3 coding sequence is TGCAGCGTAATTCGGACCGGGGAGCTGTTTTTT.

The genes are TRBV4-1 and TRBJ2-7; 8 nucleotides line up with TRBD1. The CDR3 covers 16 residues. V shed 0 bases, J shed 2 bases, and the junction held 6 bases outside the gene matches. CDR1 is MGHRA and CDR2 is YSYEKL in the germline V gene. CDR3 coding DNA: TGCGCCAGCAGCCAAGATAGGGGACAGGTCCCCTACGAGCAGTACTTC. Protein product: CASSQDRGQVPYEQYF.

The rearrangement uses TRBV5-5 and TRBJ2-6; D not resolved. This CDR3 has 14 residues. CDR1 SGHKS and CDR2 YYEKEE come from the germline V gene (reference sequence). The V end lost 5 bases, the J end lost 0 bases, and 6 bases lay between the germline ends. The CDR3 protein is CASRRSSGANVLTF. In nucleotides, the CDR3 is TGTGCCAGCAGAAGGAGCTCTGGGGCCAACGTCCTGACTTTC. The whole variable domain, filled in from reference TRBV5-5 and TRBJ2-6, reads DAGVTQSPTHLIKTRGQQVTLRCSPISGHKSVSWYQQVLGQGPQFIFQYYEKEERGRGNFPDRFSARQFPNYSSELNVNALLLGDSALYLCASRRSSGANVLTFGAGSRLTVL.

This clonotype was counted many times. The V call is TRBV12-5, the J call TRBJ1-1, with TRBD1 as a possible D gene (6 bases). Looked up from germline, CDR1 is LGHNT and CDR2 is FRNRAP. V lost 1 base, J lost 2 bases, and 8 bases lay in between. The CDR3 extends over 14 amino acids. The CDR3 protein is CASGLGTVNTEAFF. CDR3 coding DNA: TGTGCTAGTGGTTTGGGGACAGTTAACACTGAAGCTTTCTTT. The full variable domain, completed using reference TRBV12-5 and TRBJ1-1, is DARVTQTPRHKVTEMGQEVTMRCQPILGHNTVFWYRQTMMQGLELLAYFRNRAPLDDSGMPKDRFSAEMPDATLATLKIQPSEPRDSAVYFCASGLGTVNTEAFFGQGTRLTVV.